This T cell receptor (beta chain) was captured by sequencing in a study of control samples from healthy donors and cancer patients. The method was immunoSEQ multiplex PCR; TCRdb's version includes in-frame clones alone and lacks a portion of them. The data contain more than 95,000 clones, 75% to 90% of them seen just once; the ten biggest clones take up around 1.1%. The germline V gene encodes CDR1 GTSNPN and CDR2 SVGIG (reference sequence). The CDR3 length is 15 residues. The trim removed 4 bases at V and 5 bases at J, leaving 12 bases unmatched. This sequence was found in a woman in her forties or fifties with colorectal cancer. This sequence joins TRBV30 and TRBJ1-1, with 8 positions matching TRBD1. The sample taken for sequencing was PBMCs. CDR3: CAWTGGQGLKTEAFF. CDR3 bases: TGTGCCTGGACAGGCGGACAGGGCCTTAAGACTGAAGCTTTCTTT. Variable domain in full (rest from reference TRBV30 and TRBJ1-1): SQTIHQWPATLVQPVGSPLSLECTVEGTSNPNLYWYRQAAGRGLQLLFYSVGIGQISSEVPQNLSASRPQDRQFILSSKKLLLSDSGFYLCAWTGGQGLKTEAFFGQGTRLTVV.